One sample yielded the 7 T cell receptor beta chains listed below, sequenced in a study of blood T cells in healthy people across ages. A second roughly 6 to 11 cycle PCR used barcoded and J-beta primers. TCRdb recomputed calls from the 5' RACE reads with MiXCR, one row per CDR3 protein. The sample includes roughly 900,000 distinct CDR3 sequences, roughly 52% seen only once; the top ten take 13%. Sequencing was carried out using blood. The receptors originated from a man aged 25 to 40 in good health.

This sequence joins TRBV7-2 and TRBJ1-6, with D unclear. Germline lookup yields CDR1 SGHTA and CDR2 FQGNSA. V lost 5 bases to trimming and J lost 8 bases, with 10 bases between them. CDR3 length: 13 residues. The chain's CDR3 is CASSVRDDSPLHF. The CDR3 DNA follows: TGTGCCAGCAGCGTGAGAGACGATTCACCCCTCCACTTT.

The CDR3 is CASRRLGGGPYNEQFF. In nucleotides, the CDR3 is TGTGCCAGCAGAAGATTGGGCGGGGGCCCGTACAATGAGCAGTTCTTC. V and J are TRBV11-2 and TRBJ2-1, with D tentatively TRBD2 (7 bases). The length of the CDR3 is 16 residues. Trimming left V 6 bases short and J 4 bases short, with 19 bases between. The V gene's germline CDR1 is SGHAT and CDR2 FQNNGV.

This clonotype has only a few counts. The gene calls are TRBV5-1 and TRBJ2-3, with no clear D. Germline-derived CDR1 and CDR2 are SGHRS and YFSETQ. The CDR3 has 16 residues. Between the trimmed V and J ends, which lost 0 bases and 8 bases, there was a span of 19 bases. CDR3 bases: TGCGCCAGCAGCTTGGATCGGGCCACCCTTCAAGGTACGCAGTATTTT. Translation gives CASSLDRATLQGTQYF. Complete variable domain (other parts from reference TRBV5-1 and TRBJ2-3): KAGVTQTPRYLIKTRGQQVTLSCSPISGHRSVSWYQQTPGQGLQFLFEYFSETQRNKGNFPGRFSGRQFSNSRSEMNVSTLELGDSALYLCASSLDRATLQGTQYFGPGTRLTVL.

With regard to this clonotype: A single base separates this from a much larger clone, so it may be a read error. CDR3 residues: CNAPRQGAYEQYF. CDR3 in DNA: TGCAATGCTCCCCGACAGGGGGCGTACGAGCAGTACTTC. V is TRBV20-1 and J is TRBJ2-5, with 10 positions matching TRBD1. The J call is uncertain, as TRBJ2-7 better fits the DNA end. This CDR3 region has 13 residues. CDR1 and CDR2 (germline): DFQATT, SNEGSKA (reference sequence).

The chain links TRBV7-2 to TRBJ1-1; 7 nucleotides line up with TRBD1. Germline CDR1 and CDR2: SGHTA and FQGNSA. The V and J ends lost 3 bases and 5 bases, in that order; junction bases with no gene match: 12. The CDR3 consists of 16 residues. The CDR3 region is CASSLRAGGLLTEAFF. The DNA of the CDR3 is TGTGCCAGCAGCTTGAGGGCAGGGGGTTTGCTTACTGAAGCTTTCTTT.

V usage is TRBV12-3 or TRBV12-4 and J usage is TRBJ1-5, with D possibly matching TRBD1 (6 bases). The CDR3 totals 15 residues. The V gene lost 5 bases and the J gene lost 5 bases, with 16 bases spanning the gap. The CDR3 DNA sequence: TGTGCCAGCAGTACGAGGGGCCAGGGGTATCAGCCCCAGCATTTT. This codes for CASSTRGQGYQPQHF.

Only one count was recorded for this clonotype. The genes are TRBV24-1 and TRBJ2-1; 10 bases line up with TRBD2. Germline V lookup: CDR1 KGHDR, CDR2 SFDVKD. The V and J ends lost 1 base and 0 bases, in that order; junction bases with no gene match: 2. The CDR3 sequence is 17 residues long. This CDR3 is CATSDLASGSSYNEQFF. For the CDR3, the DNA is TGTGCCACCAGTGATTTAGCTAGCGGGAGCTCCTACAATGAGCAGTTCTTC.